This TCR beta chain appears in the sequencing data of a study of blood T cell repertoires in COVID-19. Overall study: There were acute and convalescent COVID-19 samples, and they came from the United States, Italy and Spain.

The assay was immunoSEQ multiplex PCR, and TCRdb's table has in-frame clones only and misses some. Among roughly 250,000 clones, about 86% were seen once, and the ten largest hold more than 8%. The CDR3 runs 14 residues. Per germline, CDR1 MDHEN and CDR2 SYDVKM. The V segment lost 7 bases and the J segment 1 base; nucleotides outside the gene matches: 5. The chain is built from TRBV28 and TRBJ1-2; TRBD1 matches 8 bases. The TCR was taken from a woman aged 80 or older with acute or convalescent COVID-19. Input material: peripheral blood. DNA for the CDR3: TGTGCCAGCATTACAGGGGGACTTAACTATGGCTACACCTTC. This encodes CASITGGLNYGYTF.